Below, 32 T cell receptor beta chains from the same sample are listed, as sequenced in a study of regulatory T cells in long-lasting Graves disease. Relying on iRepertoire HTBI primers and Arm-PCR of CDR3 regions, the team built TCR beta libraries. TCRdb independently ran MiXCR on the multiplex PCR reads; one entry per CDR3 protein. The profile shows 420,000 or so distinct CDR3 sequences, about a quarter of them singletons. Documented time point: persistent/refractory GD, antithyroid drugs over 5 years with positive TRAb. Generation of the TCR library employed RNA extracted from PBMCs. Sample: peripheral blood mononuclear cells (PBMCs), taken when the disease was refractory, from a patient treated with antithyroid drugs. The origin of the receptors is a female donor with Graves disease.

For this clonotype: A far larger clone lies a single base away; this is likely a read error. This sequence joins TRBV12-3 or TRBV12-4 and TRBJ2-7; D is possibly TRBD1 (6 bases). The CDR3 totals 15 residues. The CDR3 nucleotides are TGTGCCAGCAGTTTAAGGGACACCTCCTCCTACGAGCAGTGCTTC. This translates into CASSLRDTSSYEQCF.

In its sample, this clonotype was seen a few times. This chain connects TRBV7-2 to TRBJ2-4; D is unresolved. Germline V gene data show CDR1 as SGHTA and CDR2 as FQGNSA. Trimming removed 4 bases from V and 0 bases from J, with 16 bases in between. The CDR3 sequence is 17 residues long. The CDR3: CASSSVEKVLAKNIQYF. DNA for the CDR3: TGTGCCAGCAGCTCCGTAGAGAAAGTACTAGCCAAAAACATTCAGTACTTC.

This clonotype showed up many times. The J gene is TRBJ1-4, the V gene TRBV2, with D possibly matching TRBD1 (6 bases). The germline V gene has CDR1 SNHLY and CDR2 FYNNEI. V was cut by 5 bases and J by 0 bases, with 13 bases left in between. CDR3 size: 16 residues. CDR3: CASSNPWGPTNEKLFF. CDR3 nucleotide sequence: TGTGCCAGCAGTAATCCGTGGGGGCCAACTAATGAAAAACTGTTTTTT.

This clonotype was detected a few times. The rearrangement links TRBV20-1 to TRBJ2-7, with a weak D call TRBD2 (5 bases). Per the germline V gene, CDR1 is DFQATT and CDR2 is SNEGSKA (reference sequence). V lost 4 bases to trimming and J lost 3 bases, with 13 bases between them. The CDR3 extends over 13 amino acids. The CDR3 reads CSATSARDYEQYF. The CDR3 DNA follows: TGCAGTGCTACCTCGGCGAGGGACTACGAGCAGTACTTC.

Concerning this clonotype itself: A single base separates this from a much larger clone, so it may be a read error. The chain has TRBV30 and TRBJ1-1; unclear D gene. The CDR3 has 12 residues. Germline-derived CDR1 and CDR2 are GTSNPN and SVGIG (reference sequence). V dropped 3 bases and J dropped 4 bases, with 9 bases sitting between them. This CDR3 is CAWSERPTEAFF. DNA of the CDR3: TGTGCCTGGAGCGAACGGCCCACTGAAGCTTTCTTT.

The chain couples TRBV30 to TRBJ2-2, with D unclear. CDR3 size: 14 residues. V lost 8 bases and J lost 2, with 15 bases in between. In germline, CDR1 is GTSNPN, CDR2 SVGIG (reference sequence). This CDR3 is CAGPDYYNTGELFF. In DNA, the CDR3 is TGTGCCGGCCCGGATTACTACAACACCGGGGAGCTGTTTTTT.

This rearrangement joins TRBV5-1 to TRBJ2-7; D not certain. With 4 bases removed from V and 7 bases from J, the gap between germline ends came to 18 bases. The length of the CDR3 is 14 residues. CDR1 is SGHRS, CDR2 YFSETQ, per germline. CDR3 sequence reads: CASSPLGPTSEQYF. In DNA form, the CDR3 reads TGCGCCAGCAGCCCCCTGGGCCCCACGTCGGAGCAGTACTTC.

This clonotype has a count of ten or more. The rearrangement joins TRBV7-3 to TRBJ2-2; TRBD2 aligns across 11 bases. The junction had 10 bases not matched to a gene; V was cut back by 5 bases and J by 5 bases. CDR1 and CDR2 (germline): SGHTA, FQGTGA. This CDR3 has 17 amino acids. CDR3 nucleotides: TGTGCCAGCAGCCGACAAACTAGCGGGAGTAGGACCGGGGAGCTGTTTTTT. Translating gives CASSRQTSGSRTGELFF.

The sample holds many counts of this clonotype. The CDR3 is CSVDTSGGYTF. In DNA, the CDR3 is TGCAGCGTTGATACGTCCGGTGGCTACACCTTC. The rearrangement uses TRBV29-1 and TRBJ1-2; unclear D gene. V gave up 3 bases and J gave up 7 bases, with 9 bases separating them. The CDR3 contains 11 residues. Germline V lookup: CDR1 SQVTM, CDR2 ANQGSEA.

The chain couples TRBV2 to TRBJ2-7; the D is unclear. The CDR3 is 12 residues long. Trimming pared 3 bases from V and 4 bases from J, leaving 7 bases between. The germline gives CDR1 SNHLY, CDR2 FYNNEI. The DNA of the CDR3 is TGTGCCAGCAGTGATCGCGCTTACGAGCAGTACTTC. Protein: CASSDRAYEQYF.

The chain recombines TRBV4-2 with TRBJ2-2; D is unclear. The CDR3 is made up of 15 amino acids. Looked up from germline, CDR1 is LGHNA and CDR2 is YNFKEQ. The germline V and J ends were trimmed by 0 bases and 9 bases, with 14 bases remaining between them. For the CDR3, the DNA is TGTGCCAGCAGCCAAGAGGGCCAAGTTACTCGGGAGCTGTTTTTT. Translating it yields CASSQEGQVTRELFF.

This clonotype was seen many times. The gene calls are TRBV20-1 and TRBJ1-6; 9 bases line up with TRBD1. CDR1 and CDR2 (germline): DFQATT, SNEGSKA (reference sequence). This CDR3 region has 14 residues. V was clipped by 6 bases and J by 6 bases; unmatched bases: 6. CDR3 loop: CSAPGTGSNSPLHF. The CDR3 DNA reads TGCAGTGCCCCCGGGACAGGGAGTAATTCACCCCTCCACTTT.

In nucleotides, the CDR3 is TGCAGTGCTAGAGATCTTGGGCGGGGAAGCTCCTACGAGCAGTACTTC. It codes for CSARDLGRGSSYEQYF. The chain joins TRBV20-1 to TRBJ2-7; TRBD2 might be the D (6 bases). CDR1 and CDR2 from the germline V gene are DFQATT and SNEGSKA (reference sequence). This CDR3 has 16 residues. The ends were cut back, 0 bases at V and 0 bases at J, with 15 bases in the middle.

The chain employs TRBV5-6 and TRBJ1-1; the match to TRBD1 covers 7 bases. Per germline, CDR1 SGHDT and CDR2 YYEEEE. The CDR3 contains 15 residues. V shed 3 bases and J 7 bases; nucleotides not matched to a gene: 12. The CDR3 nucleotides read TGTGCCAGCAGCTACGGGACAGTACTTACGCGTGAAGCTTTCTTT. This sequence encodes CASSYGTVLTREAFF.

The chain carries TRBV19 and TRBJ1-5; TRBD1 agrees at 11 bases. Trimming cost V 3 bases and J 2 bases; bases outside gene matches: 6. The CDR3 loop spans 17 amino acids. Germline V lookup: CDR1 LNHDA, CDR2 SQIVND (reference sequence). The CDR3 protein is CASSIRDRGKGNQPQHF. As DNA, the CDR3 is TGTGCCAGTAGTATCCGGGACAGGGGGAAGGGCAATCAGCCCCAGCATTTT.

DNA of the CDR3: TGTGCCAGCAGCTTAGCGGCGGGAGGCGGCGGGGAGCTGTTTTTT. Translation gives CASSLAAGGGGELFF. The chain joins TRBV7-3 to TRBJ2-2, with 8 bases fitting TRBD2. The CDR3 runs to 15 residues. V shed 2 bases, J shed 7 bases, and the junction held 6 bases outside the gene matches. Germline values: CDR1 SGHTA, CDR2 FQGTGA. The full variable domain, completed using reference TRBV7-3 and TRBJ2-2, is GAGVSQTPSNKVTEKGKYVELRCDPISGHTALYWYRQSLGQGPEFLIYFQGTGAADDSGLPNDRFFAVRPEGSVSTLKIQRTERGDSAVYLCASSLAAGGGGELFFGEGSRLTVL.

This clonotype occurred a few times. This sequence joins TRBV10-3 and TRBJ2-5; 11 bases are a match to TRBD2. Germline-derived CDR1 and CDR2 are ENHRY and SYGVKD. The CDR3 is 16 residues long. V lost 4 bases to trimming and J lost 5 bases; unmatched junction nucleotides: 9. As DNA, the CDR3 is TGTGCCATCAGTGTGGTTAGCGGGAGGGCCTCGGAGACCCAGTACTTC. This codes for CAISVVSGRASETQYF.

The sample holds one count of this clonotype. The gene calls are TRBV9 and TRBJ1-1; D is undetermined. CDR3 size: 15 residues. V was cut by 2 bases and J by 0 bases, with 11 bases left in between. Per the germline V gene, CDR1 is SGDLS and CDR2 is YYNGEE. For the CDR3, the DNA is TGTGCCAGCAGCGTGATTACGGGGATGAACACTGAAGCTTTCTTT. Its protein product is CASSVITGMNTEAFF.

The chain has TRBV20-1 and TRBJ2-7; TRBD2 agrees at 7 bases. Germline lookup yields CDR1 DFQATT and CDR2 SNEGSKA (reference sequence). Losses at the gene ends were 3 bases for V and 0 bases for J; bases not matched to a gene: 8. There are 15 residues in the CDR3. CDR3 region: CSARLAGGHSYEQYF. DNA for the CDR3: TGCAGTGCTAGGTTAGCGGGCGGGCACTCCTACGAGCAGTACTTC.

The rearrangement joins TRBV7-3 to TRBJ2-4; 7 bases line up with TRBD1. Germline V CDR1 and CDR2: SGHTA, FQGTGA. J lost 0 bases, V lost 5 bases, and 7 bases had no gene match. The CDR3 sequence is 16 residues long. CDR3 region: CASSVDRDLAKNIQYF. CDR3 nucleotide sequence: TGTGCCAGCAGCGTAGACAGGGATCTAGCCAAAAACATTCAGTACTTC.

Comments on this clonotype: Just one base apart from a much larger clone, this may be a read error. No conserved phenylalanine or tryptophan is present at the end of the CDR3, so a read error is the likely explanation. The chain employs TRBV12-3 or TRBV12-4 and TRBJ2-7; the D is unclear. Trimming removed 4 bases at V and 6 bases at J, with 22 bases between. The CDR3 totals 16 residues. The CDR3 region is CASSCPPDLSKPEQYL. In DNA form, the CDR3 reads TGTGCCAGCAGTTGTCCCCCGGACCTCTCAAAGCCCGAGCAGTACCTC.

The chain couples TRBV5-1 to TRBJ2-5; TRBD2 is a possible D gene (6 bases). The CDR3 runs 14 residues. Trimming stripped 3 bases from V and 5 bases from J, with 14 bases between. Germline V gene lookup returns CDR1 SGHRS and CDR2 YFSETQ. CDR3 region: CASSSTRGTETQYF. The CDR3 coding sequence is TGCGCCAGCAGCTCCACTCGCGGGACGGAGACCCAGTACTTC.

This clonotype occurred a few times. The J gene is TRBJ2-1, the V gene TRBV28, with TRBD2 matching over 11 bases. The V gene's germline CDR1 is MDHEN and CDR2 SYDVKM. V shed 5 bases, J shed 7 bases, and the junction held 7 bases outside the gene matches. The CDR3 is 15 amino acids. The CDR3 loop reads CASSPPRTSGNEQFF. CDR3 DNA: TGTGCCAGCAGTCCCCCCAGGACTAGCGGGAATGAGCAGTTCTTC.

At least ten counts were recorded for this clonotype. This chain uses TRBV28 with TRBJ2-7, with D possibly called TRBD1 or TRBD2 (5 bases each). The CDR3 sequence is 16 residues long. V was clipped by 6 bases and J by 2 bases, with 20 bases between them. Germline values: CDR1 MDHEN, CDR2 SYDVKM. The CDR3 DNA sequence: TGTGCCAGCAGGACAGCAAACAAGCGGAATCCCTACGAGCAGTACTTC. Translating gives CASRTANKRNPYEQYF.

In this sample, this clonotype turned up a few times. The CDR3 DNA reads as TGTGCCAGCAGGCGGGCTAGCGGAACTAGCACAGATACGCAGTATTTT. Amino acid sequence: CASRRASGTSTDTQYF. V is TRBV6-1 and J is TRBJ2-3; TRBD2 aligns across 7 bases. The CDR3 loop spans 16 amino acids. The junction had 9 bases not matched to a gene; V was cut back by 6 bases and J by 0 bases. CDR1 and CDR2 from the germline V gene are MNHNS and SASEGT.

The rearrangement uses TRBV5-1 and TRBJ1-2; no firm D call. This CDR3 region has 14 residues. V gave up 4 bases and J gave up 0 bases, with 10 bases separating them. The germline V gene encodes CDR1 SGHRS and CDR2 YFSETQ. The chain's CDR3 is CASSPGSANYGYTF. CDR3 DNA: TGCGCCAGCAGCCCCGGATCCGCTAACTATGGCTACACCTTC.

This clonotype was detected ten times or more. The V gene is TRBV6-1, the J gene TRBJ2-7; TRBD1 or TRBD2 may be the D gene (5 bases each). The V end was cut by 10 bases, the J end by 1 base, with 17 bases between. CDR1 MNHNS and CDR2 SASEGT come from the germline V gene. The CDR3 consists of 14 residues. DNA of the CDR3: TGTGCCACCAAGACTCTTGGGGGATCCTACGAGCAGTACTTC. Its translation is CATKTLGGSYEQYF.

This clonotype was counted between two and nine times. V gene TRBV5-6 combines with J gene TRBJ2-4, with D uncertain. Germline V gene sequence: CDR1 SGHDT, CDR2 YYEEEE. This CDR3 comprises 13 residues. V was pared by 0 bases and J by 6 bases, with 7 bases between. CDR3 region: CASSLEGPNIQYF. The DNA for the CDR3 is TGTGCCAGCAGCTTGGAGGGCCCAAACATTCAGTACTTC. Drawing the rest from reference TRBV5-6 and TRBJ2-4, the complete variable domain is DAGVTQSPTHLIKTRGQQVTLRCSPKSGHDTVSWYQQALGQGPQFIFQYYEEEERQRGNFPDRFSGHQFPNYSSELNVNALLLGDSALYLCASSLEGPNIQYFGAGTRLSVL.

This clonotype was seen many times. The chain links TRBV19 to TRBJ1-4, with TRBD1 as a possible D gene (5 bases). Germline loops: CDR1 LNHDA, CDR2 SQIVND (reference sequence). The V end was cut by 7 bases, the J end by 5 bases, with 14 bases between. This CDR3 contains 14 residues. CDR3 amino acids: CASTNPGTNEKLFF. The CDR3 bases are TGTGCCAGTACTAACCCTGGGACGAATGAAAAACTGTTTTTT.

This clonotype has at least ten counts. Written as DNA, the CDR3 is TGCAGTGCTAGAGACCCCACAGGACCACGGCACTATGGCTACACCTTC. This codes for CSARDPTGPRHYGYTF. This chain links TRBV20-1 with TRBJ1-2, with a tentative D call TRBD1 (5 bases). The ends were cut back, 0 bases at V and 3 bases at J, with 17 bases in the middle. The CDR3 consists of 16 residues. Germline V CDR1 and CDR2: DFQATT, SNEGSKA (reference sequence).

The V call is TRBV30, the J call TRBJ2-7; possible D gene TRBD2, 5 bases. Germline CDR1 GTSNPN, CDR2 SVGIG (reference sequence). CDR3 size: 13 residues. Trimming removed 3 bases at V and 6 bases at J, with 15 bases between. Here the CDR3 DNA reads TGTGCCTGGAGCGAGGGCCCTCTCTCCGAGCAGTACTTC. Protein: CAWSEGPLSEQYF.

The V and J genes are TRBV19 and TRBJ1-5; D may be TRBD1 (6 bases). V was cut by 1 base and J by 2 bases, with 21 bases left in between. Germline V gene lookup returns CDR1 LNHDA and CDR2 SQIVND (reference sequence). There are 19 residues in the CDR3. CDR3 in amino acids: CASSIGVGQSAWGNQPQHF. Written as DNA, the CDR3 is TGTGCCAGTAGTATAGGGGTCGGACAGTCGGCTTGGGGCAATCAGCCCCAGCATTTT. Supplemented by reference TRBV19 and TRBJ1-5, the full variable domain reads DGGITQSPKYLFRKEGQNVTLSCEQNLNHDAMYWYRQDPGQGLRLIYYSQIVNDFQKGDIAEGYSVSREKKESFPLTVTSAQKNPTAFYLCASSIGVGQSAWGNQPQHFGDGTRLSIL.